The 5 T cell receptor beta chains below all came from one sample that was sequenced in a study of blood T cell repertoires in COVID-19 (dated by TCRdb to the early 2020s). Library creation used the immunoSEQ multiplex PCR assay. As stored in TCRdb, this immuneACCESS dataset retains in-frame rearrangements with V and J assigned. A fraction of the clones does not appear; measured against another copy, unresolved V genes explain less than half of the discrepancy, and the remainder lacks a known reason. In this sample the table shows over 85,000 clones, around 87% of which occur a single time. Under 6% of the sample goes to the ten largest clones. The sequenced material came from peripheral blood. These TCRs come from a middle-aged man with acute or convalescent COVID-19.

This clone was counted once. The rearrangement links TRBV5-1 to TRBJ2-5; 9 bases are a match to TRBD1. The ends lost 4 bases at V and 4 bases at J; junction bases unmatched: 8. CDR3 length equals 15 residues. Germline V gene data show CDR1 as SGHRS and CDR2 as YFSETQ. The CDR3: CASSQQGAPAETQYF. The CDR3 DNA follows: TGCGCCAGCAGCCAACAGGGGGCTCCCGCAGAGACCCAGTACTTC.

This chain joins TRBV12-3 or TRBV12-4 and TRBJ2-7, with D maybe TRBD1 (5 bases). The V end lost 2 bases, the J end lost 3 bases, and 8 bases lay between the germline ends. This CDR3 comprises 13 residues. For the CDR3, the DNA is TGTGCCAGCAGTTTAAGGGGCGGCTACGAGCAGTACTTC. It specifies CASSLRGGYEQYF.

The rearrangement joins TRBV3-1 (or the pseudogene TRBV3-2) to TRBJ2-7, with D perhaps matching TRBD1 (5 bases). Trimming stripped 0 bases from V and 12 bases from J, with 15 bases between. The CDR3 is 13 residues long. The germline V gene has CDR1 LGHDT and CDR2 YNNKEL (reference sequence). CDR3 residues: CASSQEATDLRYF. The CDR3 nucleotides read TGTGCCAGCAGCCAAGAAGCGACAGACTTAAGGTACTTC.

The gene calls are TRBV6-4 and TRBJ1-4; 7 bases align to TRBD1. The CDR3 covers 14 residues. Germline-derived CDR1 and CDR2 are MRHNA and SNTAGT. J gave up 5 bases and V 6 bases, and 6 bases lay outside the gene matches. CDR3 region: CASRQDRNNEKLFF. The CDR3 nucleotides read TGTGCCAGCAGACAGGACAGGAACAATGAAAAACTGTTTTTT.

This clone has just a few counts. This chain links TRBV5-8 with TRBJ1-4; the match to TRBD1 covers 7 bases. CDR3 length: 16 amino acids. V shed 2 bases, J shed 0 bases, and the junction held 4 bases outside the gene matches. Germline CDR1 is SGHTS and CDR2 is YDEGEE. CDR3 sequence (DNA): TGTGCCAGCAGCTTACAGGGGTCAACAACTAATGAAAAACTGTTTTTT. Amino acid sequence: CASSLQGSTTNEKLFF.